The sequence of this TCR beta chain was determined in a study of shared clonotypes between healthy human individuals. Only in-frame clones appear in the TCRdb table, and some are missing; sequencing was by immunoSEQ multiplex PCR. The repertoire includes roughly 2.4 million clones, around 95% of them detected once, and more than 0.1% sits in the top ten. The germline CDR1 and CDR2 sequences are SGHRS and YFSETQ. V was pared by 7 bases and J by 5 bases, with 21 bases between. The CDR3 has 15 residues. The chain joins TRBV5-1 to TRBJ1-1; D not certain. This sequence originates from a man aged 18 to 30 in good health. The material sequenced was naive CD4+ T cells sorted from blood. The sample's subset: CD45RA+ positively selected. DNA for the CDR3: TGCGCCAGCCATTATCGGACGGACGCCAGGACTGAAGCTTTCTTT. Encoded protein: CASHYRTDARTEAFF.